This T cell receptor beta chain originates from a study of PD-1 blockade in classical Hodgkin lymphoma. Study outcomes and limitations: Newly diagnosed patients were reported to start with lower TCR diversity than healthy donors. Baseline diversity resembling that of newly diagnosed patients was seen in complete responders.

Germline V CDR1 and CDR2: SNHLY, FYNNEI. Trimming shortened V by 5 bases and J by 2 bases, and 12 bases separated the two germline ends. This CDR3 is built from 14 residues. The data were produced by immunoSEQ multiplex PCR, yet TCRdb's version contains in-frame clones alone and is incomplete. This table holds tens of thousands of clones, approximately 87% found once. A word on this clone: Its antigen is undetermined.

Time point specified: cycle 4 day 1 (C4D1), after around six weeks of nivolumab. Each patient relapsed following autologous stem cell transplantation, and prior brentuximab vedotin exposure differed. Patients reached a best response of complete response, partial response or progressive disease. This specimen was peripheral blood mononuclear cells (PBMCs), taken before the fourth cycle of nivolumab. V gene TRBV2 combines with J gene TRBJ1-2; maybe TRBD1 (5 bases). The sequence was collected from a human donor with classical Hodgkin lymphoma. The CDR3 sequence is CASSYGTVNYGYTF. The CDR3 bases are TGTGCCAGCAGTTATGGGACGGTCAACTATGGCTACACCTTC.